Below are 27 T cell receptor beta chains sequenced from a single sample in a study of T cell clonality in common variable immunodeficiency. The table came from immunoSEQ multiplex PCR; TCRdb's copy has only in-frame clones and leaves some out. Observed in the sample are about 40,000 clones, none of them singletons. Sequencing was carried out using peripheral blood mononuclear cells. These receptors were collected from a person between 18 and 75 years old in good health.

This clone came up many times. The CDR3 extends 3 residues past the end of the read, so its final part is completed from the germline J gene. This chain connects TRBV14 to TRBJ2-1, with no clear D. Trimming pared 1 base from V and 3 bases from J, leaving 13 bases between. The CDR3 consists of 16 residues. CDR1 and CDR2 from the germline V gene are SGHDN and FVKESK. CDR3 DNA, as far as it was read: TGTGCCAGCAGCCAAGGTAAACAGCCCTACTACAATGAG. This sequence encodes CASSQGKQPYYNE. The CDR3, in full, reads CASSQGKQPYYNEQFF. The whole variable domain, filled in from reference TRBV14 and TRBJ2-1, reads EAGVTQFPSHSVIEKGQTVTLRCDPISGHDNLYWYRRVMGKEIKFLLHFVKESKQDESGMPNNRFLAERTGGTYSTLKVQPAELEDSGVYFCASSQGKQPYYNEQFFGPGTRLTVL.

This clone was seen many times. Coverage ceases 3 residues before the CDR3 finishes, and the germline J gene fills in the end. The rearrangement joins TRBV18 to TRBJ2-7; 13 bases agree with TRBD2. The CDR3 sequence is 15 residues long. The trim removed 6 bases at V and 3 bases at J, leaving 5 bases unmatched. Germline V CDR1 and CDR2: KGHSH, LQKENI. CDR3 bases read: TGTGCCAGCTCGGGGACTAGCGGGGCCGTCTACGAG. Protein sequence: CASSGTSGAVYE. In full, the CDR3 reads CASSGTSGAVYEQYF.

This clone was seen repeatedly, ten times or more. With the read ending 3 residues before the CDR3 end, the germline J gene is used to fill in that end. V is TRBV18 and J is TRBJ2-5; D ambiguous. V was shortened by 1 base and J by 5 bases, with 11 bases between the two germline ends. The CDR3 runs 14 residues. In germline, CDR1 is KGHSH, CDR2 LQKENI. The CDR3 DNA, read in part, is TGTGCCAGCTCACCACGCGCGGATCGGGAGACC. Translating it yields CASSPRADRET. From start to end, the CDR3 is CASSPRADRETQYF.

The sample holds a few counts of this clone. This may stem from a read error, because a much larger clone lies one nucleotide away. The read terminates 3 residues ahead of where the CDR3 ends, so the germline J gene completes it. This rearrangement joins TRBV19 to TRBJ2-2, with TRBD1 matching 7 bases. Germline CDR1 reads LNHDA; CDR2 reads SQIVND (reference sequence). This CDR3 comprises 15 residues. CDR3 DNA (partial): TGTGCCAGTAGTCCAAGGACAGGCGTTAATGAAAAG. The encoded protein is CASSPRTGVNEK. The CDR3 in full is CASSPRTGVNEKLFF. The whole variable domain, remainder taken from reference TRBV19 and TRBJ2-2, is DGGITQSPKYLFRKEGQNVTLSCEQNLNHDAMYWYRQDPGQGLRLIYYSQIVNDFQKGDIAEGYSVSREKKESFPLTVTSAQKNPTAFYLCASSPRTGVNEKLFFGEGSRLTVL.

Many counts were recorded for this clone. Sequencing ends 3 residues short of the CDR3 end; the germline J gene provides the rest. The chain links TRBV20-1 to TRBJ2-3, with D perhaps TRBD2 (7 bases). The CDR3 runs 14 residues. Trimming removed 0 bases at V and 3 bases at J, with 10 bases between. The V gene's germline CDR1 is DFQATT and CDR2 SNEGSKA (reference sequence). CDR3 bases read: TGCAGTGCTAGAGACGCGGGGGCTACAGATACG. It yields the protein CSARDAGATDT. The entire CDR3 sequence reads CSARDAGATDTQYF.

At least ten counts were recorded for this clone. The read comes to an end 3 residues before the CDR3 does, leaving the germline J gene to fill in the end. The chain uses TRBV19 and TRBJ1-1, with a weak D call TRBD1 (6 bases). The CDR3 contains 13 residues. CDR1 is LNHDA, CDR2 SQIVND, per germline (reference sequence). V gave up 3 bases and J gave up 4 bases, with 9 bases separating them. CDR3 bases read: TGTGCCAGTAGTATGTTCAGGGGCACTGAA. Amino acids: CASSMFRGTE. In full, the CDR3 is CASSMFRGTEAFF.

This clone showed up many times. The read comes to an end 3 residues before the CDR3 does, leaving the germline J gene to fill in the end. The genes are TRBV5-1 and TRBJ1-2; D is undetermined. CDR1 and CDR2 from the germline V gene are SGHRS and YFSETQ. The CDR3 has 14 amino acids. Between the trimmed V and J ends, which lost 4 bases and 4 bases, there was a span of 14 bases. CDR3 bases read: TGCGCCAGCAGCCGGAGCACAGCCCTCTATGGC. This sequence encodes CASSRSTALYG. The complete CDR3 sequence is CASSRSTALYGYTF.

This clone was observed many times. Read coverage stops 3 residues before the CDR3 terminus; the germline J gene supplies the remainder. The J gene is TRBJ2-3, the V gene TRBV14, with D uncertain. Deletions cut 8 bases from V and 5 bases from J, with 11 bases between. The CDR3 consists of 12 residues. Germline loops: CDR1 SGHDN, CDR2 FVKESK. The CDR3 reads CASGGHGDTQYF. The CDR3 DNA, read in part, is TGTGCCAGCGGTGGGCATGGAGATACG.

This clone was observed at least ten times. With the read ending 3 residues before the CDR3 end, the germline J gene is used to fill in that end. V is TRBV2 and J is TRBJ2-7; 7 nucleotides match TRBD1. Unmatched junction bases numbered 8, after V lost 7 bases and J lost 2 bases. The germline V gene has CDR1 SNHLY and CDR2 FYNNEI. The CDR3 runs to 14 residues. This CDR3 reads CASIEETGTYEQYF. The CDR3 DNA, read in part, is TGTGCCAGCATTGAGGAGACAGGGACCTACGAG.

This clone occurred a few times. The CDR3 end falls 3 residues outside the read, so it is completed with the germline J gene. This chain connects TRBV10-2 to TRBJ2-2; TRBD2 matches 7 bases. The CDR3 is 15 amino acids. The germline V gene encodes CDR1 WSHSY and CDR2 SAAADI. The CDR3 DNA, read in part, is TGCGCCAGCAGTGAGGTTCCCGGGGGGAGTGAAAAG. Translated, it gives CASSEVPGGSEK. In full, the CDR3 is CASSEVPGGSEKLFF.

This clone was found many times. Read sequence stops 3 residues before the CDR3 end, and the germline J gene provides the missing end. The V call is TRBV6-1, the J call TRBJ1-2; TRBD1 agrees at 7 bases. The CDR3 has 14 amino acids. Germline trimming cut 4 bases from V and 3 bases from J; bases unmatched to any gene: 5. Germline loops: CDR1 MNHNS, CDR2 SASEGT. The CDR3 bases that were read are TGTGCCAGCAGTGGAAGGACAGGAGACTATGGC. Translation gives CASSGRTGDYG. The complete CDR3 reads CASSGRTGDYGYTF.

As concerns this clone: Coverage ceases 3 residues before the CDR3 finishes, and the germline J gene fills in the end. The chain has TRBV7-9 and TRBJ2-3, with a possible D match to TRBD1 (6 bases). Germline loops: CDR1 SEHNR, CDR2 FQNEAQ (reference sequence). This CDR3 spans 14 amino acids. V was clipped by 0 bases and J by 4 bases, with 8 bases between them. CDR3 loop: CASSLARGPDTQYF. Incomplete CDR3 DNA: TGTGCCAGCAGCTTAGCCAGGGGTCCAGATACG. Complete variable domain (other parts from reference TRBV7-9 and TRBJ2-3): DTGVSQNPRHKITKRGQNVTFRCDPISEHNRLYWYRQTLGQGPEFLTYFQNEAQLEKSRLLSDRFSAERPKGSFSTLEIQRTEQGDSAMYLCASSLARGPDTQYFGPGTRLTVL.

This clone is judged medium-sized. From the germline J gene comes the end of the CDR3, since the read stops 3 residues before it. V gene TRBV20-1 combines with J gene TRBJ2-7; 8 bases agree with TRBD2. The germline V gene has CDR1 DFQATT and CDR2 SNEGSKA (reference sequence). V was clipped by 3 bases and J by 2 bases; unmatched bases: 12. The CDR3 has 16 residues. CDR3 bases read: TGCAGTGCTAGTTTTGGACGGGGGGGATCCCCCTACGAG. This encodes CSASFGRGGSPYE. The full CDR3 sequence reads CSASFGRGGSPYEQYF.

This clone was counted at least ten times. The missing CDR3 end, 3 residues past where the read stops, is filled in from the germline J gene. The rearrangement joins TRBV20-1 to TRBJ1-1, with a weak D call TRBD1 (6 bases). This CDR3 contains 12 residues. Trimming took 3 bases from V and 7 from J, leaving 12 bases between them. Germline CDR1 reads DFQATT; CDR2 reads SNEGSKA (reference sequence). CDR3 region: CSARGDMIEAFF. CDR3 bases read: TGCAGTGCTAGGGGGGACATGATTGAA.

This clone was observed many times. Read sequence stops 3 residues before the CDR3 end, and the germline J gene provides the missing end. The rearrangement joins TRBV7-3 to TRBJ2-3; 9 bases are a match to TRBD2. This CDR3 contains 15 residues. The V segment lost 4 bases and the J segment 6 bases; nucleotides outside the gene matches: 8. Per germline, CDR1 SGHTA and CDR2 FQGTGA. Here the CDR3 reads CASSSSAGGMDTQYF. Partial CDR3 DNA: TGTGCCAGCAGCTCCTCAGCGGGGGGTATGGATACG.

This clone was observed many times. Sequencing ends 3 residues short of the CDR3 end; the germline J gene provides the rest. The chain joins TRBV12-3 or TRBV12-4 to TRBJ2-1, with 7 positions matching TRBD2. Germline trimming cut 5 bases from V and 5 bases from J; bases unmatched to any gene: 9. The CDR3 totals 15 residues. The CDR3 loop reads CASSDPGGRHNEQFF. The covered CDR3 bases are TGTGCCAGCAGTGACCCGGGCGGGAGACACAATGAG.

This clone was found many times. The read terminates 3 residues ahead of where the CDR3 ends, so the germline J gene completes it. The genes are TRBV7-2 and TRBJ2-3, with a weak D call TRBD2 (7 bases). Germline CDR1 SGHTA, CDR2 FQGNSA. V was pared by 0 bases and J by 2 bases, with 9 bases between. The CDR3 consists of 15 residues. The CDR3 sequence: CASSLAGGPTDTQYF. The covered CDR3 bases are TGTGCCAGCAGCTTAGCGGGGGGGCCCACAGATACG. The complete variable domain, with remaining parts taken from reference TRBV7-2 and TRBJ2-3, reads GAGVSQSPSNKVTEKGKDVELRCDPISGHTALYWYRQSLGQGLEFLIYFQGNSAPDKSGLPSDRFSAERTGGSVSTLTIQRTQQEDSAVYLCASSLAGGPTDTQYFGPGTRLTVL.

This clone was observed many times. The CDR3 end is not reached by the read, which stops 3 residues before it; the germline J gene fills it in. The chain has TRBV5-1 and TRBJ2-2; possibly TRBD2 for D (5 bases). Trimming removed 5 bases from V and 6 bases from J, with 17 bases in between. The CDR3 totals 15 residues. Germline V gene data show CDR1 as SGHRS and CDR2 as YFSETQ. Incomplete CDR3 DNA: TGCGCCAGCAGTTCTCGTACTAGTAGCGCCGGGGAG. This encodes CASSSRTSSAGE. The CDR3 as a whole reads CASSSRTSSAGELFF.

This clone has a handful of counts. Incomplete CDR3 DNA: TGTGCCAGCAGCCCGCAGGGCCATAATTCACCA. The encoded protein is CASSPQGHNSP. The whole CDR3 sequence is CASSPQGHNSPLFF. The chain combines TRBV2 with TRBJ1-4; TRBD1 is a possible D gene (5 bases). The CDR3 end lies 3 residues beyond the end of the read and is filled in from the germline J gene. The CDR3 spans 14 residues. The germline V gene has CDR1 SNHLY and CDR2 FYNNEI.

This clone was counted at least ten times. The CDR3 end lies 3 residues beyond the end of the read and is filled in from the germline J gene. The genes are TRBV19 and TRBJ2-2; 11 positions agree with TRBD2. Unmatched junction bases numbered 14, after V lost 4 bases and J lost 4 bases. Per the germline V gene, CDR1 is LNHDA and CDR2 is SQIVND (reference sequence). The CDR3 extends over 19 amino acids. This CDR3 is CASSTYSGRASKGTGELFF. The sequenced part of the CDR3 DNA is TGTGCCAGTAGTACCTATAGCGGGAGGGCTTCGAAGGGCACCGGGGAG.

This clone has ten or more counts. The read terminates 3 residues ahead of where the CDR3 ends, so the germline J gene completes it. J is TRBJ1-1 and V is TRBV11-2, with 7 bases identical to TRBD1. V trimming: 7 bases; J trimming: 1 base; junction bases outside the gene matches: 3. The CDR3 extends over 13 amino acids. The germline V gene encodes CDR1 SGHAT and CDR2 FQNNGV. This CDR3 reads CASTGQTNTEAFF. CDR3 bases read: TGTGCCAGCACGGGACAGACGAACACTGAA.

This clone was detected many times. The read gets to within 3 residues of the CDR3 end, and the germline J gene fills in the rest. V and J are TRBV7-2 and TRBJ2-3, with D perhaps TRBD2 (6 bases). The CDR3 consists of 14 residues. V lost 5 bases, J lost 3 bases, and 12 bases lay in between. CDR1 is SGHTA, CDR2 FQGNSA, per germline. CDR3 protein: CASSEDYITDTQYF. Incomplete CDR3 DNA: TGTGCCAGCAGCGAGGACTATATTACAGATACG.

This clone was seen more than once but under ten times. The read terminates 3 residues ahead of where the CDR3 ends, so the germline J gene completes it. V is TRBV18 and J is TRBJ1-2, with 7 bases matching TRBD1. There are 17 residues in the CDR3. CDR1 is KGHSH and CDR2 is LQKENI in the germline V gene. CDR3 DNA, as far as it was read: TGTGCCAGCTCACCACCGTCCAGACAGGGAGGGGGCTACGAC. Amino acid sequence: CASSPPSRQGGGYD. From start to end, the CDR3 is CASSPPSRQGGGYDYTF. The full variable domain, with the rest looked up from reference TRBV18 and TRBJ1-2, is NAGVMQNPRHLVRRRGQEARLRCSPMKGHSHVYWYRQLPEEGLKFMVYLQKENIIDESGMPKERFSAEFPKEGPSILRIQQVVRGDSAAYFCASSPPSRQGGGYDYTFGSGTRLTVV.

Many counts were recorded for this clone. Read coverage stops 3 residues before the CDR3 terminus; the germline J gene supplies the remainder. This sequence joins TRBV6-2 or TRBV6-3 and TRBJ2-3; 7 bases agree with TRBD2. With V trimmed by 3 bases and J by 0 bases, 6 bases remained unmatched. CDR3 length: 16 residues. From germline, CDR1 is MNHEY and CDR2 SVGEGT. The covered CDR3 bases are TGTGCCAGCAGTTATAGCGGGCGATCTAGCACAGATACG. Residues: CASSYSGRSSTDT. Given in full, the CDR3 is CASSYSGRSSTDTQYF.

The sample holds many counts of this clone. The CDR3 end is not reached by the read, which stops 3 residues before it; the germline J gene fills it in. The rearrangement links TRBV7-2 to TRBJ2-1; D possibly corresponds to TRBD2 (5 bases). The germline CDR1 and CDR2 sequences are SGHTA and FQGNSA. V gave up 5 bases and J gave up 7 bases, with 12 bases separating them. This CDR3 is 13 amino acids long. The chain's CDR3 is CASSPDRGNEQFF. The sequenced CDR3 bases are TGTGCCAGCAGCCCGGATCGGGGAAATGAG.

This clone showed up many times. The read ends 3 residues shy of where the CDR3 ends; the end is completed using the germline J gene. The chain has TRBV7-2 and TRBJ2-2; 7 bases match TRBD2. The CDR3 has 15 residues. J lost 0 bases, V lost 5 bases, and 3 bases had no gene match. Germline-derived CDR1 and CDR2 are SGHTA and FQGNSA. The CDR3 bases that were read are TGTGCCAGCAGCCGAGCGGGGCCGAACACCGGGGAG. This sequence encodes CASSRAGPNTGE. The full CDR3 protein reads CASSRAGPNTGELFF.

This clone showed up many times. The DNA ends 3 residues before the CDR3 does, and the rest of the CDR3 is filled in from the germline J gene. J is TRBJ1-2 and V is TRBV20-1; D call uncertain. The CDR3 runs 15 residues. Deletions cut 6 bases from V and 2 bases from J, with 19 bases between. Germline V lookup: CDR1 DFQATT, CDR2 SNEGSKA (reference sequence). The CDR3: CSAAPNSDENYGYTF. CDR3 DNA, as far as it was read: TGCAGTGCCGCCCCAAACAGTGACGAAAACTATGGC.